The clone carrying this T cell receptor (beta chain) was picked up a small number of times. Amplification of TCR beta CDR3 regions was performed using RNA transcripts as template. TCR CDR3 regions were first amplified by RT-PCR with HTBI primers. TCRdb re-derived calls from the multiplex PCR reads in MiXCR, one entry per CDR3 protein. Of hundreds of thousands of distinct CDR3 sequences listed, roughly 15% were seen once; the top ten hold 3.5% to 4%. The sample comes from a study of T cells in Graves' hyperthyroidism and ophthalmopathy. This CDR3 has 14 residues. Germline CDR1 is LNHDA and CDR2 is SQIVND (reference sequence). The V gene lost 3 bases and the J gene lost 6 bases, with 12 bases spanning the gap.

Sequencing input: blood. The chain has TRBV19 and TRBJ1-5; maybe TRBD1 (5 bases). The clonotype comes from a woman in her 30s with Graves' hyperthyroidism. This CDR3 reads CASSIQGTRQPQHF. Written as DNA, the CDR3 is TGTGCCAGTAGTATCCAGGGAACCCGTCAGCCCCAGCATTTT.